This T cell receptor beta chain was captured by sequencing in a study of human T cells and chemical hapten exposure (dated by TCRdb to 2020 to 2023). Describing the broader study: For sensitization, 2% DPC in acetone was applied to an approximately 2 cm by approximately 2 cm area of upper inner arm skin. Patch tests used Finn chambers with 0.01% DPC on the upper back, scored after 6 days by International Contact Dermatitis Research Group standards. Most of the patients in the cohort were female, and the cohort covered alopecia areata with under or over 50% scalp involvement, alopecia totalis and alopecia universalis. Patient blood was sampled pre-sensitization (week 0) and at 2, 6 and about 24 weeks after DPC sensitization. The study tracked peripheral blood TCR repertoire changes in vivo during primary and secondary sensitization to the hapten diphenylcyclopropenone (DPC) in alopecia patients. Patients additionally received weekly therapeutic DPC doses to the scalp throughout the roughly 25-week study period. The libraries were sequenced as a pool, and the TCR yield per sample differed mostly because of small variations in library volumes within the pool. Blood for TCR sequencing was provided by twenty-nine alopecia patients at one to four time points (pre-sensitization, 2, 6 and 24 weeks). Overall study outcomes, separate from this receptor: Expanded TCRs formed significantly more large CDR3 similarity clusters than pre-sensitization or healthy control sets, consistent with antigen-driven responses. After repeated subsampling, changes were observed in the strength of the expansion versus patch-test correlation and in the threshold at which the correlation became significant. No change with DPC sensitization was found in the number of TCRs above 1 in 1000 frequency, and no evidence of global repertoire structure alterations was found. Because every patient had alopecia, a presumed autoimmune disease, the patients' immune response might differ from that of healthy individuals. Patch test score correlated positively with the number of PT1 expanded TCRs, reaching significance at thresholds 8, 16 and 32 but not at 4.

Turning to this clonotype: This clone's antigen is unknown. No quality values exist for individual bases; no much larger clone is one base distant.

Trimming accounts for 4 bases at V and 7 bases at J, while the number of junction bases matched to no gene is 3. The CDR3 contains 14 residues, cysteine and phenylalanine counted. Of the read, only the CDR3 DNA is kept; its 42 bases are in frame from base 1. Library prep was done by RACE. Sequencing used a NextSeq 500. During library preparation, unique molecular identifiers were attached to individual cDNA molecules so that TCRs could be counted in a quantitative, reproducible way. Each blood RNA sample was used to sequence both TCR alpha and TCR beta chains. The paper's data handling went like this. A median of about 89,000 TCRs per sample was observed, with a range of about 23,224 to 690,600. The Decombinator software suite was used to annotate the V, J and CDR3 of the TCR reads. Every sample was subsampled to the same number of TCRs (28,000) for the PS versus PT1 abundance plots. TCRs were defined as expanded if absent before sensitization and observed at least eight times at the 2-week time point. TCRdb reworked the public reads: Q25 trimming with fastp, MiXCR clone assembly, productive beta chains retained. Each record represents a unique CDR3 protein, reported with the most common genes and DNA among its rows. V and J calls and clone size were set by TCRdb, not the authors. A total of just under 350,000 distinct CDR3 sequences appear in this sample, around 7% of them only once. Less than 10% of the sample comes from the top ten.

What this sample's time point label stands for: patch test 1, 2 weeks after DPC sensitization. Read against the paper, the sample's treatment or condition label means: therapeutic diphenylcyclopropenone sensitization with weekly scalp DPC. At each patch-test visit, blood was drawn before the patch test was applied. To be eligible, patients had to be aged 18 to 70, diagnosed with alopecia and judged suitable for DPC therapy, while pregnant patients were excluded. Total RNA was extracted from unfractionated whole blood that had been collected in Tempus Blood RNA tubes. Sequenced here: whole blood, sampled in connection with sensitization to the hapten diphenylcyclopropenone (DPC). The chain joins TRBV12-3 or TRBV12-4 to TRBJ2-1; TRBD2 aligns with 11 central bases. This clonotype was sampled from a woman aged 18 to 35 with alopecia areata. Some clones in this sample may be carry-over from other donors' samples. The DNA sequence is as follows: TGTGCCAGCAGTTCTAGCGGGGGGTGGAATGAGCAGTTCTTC. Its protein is CASSSSGGWNEQFF.